This T cell receptor (beta chain) was found in a study of a mutant IDH1 vaccine in newly diagnosed glioma. Overall study context: Beginning 4-6 weeks after radiotherapy alone, or with temozolomide cycles, vaccination took place. Pretreatment consisted of radiotherapy, temozolomide, or both, with most receiving both.

Points on this clone: The antigen is unknown.

Time point specified: week 35, safety follow-up. One vaccine dose held 300 ug of mutant IDH1 20-mer peptide and came with topical imiquimod. Donors had new WHO grade 3 or 4 IDH1-mutant, ATRX-lost astrocytomas. Assay: immunoSEQ multiplex PCR; the TCRdb copy retains only in-frame clones and omits some. The table has about 56,000 clones, 80% to 90% seen once. This TCR derives from a middle-aged man with glioma. The sequences come from PBMCs, collected from a glioma patient whose treatment included an IDH1 peptide vaccine.

The CDR3 region is CASSPGLAGASYNEQFF. In DNA form, the CDR3 reads TGCGCCAGCAGCCCGGGACTAGCGGGTGCCTCCTACAATGAGCAGTTCTTC. The rearrangement joins TRBV4-1 to TRBJ2-1; the match to TRBD2 covers 12 bases. Trimming cost V 4 bases and J 0 bases; bases outside gene matches: 4. CDR3 length: 17 amino acids. Germline V gene data show CDR1 as MGHRA and CDR2 as YSYEKL.